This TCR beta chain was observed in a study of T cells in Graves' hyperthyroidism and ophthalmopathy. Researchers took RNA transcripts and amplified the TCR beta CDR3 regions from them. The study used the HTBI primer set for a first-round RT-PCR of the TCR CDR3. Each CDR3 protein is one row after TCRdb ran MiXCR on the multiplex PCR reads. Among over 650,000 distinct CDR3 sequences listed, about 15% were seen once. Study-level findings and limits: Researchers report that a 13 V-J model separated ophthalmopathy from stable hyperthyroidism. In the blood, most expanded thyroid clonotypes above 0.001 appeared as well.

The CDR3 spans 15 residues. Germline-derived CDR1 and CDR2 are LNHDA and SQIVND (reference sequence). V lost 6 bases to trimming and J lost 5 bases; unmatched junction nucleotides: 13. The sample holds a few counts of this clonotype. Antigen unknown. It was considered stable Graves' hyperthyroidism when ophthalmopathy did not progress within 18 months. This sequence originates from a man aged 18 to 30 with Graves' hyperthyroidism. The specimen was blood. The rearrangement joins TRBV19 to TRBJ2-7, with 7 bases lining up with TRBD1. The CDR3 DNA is TGTGCCAGTAGCGGGACCCTGACAGGGCACCACGAGCAGTACTTC. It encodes CASSGTLTGHHEQYF.